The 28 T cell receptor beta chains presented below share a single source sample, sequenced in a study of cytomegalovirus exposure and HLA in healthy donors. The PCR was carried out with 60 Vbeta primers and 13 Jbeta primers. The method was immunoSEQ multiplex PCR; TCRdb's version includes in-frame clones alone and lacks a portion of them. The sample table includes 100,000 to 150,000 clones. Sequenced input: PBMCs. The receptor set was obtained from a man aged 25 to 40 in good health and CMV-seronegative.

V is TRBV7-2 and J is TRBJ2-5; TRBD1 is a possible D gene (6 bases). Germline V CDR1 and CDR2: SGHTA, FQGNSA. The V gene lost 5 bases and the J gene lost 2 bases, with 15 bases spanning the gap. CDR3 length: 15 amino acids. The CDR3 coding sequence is TGTGCCAGCAGCCTCTATAACGGACAGCAAGAGACCCAGTACTTC. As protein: CASSLYNGQQETQYF.

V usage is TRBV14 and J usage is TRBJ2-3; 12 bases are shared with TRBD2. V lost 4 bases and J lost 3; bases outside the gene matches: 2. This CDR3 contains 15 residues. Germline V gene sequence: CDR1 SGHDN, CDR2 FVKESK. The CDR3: CASSLLAGGTDTQYF. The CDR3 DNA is TGTGCCAGCAGCCTACTAGCGGGAGGTACAGATACGCAGTATTTT.

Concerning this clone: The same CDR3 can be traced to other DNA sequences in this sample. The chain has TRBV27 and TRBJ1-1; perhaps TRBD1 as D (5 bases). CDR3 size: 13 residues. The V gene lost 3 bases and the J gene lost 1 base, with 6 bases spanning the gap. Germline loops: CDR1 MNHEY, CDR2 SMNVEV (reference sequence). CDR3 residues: CASSLGQNTEAFF. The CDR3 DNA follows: TGTGCCAGCAGTTTGGGGCAGAACACTGAAGCTTTCTTT.

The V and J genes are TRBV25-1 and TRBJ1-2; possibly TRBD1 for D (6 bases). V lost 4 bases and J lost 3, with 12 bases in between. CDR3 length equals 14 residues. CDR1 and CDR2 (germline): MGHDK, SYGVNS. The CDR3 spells CASSGPGVDYGYTF. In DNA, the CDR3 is TGTGCCAGCAGTGGCCCAGGGGTGGACTATGGCTACACCTTC.

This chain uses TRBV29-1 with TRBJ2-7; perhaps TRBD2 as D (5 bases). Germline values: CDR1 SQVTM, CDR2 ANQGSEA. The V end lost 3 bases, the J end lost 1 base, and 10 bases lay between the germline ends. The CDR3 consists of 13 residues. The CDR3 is CSVEWSGSYEQYF. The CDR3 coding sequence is TGCAGCGTTGAGTGGAGCGGATCCTACGAGCAGTACTTC.

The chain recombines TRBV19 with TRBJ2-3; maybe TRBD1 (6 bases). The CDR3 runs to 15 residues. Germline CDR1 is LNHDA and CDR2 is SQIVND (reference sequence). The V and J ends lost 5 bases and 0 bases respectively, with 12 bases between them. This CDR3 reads CASSLNRESTDTQYF. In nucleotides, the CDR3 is TGTGCCAGTAGTCTGAACAGGGAGAGCACAGATACGCAGTATTTT.

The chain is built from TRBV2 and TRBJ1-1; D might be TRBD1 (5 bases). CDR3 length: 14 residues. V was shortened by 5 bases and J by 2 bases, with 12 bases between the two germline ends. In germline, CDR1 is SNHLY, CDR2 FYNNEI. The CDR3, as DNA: TGTGCCAGCAGTCTCCACGGACAAAACACTGAAGCTTTCTTT. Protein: CASSLHGQNTEAFF. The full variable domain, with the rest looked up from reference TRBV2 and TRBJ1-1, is EPEVTQTPSHQVTQMGQEVILRCVPISNHLYFYWYRQILGQKVEFLVSFYNNEISEKSEIFDDQFSVERPDGSNFTLKIRSTKLEDSAMYFCASSLHGQNTEAFFGQGTRLTVV.

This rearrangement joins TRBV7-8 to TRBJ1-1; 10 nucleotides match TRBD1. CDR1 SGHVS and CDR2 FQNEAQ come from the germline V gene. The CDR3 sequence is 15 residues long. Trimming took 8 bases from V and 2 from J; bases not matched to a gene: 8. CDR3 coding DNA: TGTGCCAGCGTCGGGACAGGGGATAGTAACACTGAAGCTTTCTTT. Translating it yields CASVGTGDSNTEAFF. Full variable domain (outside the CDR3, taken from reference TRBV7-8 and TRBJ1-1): GAGVSQSPRYKVAKRGQDVALRCDPISGHVSLFWYQQALGQGPEFLTYFQNEAQLDKSGLPSDRFFAERPEGSVSTLKIQRTQQEDSAVYLCASVGTGDSNTEAFFGQGTRLTVV.

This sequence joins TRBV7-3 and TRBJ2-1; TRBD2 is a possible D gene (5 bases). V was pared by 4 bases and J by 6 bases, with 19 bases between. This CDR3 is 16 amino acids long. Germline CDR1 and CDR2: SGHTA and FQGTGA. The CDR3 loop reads CASSSLPGSLPNEQFF. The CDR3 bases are TGTGCCAGCAGCTCCCTTCCTGGGAGCTTACCCAATGAGCAGTTCTTC.

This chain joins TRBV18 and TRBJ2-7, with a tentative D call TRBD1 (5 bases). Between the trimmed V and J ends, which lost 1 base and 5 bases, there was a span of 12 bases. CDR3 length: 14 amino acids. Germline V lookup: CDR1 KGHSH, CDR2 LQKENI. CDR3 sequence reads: CASSPLVGVDEQYF. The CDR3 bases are TGTGCCAGCTCACCACTGGTAGGGGTGGACGAGCAGTACTTC.

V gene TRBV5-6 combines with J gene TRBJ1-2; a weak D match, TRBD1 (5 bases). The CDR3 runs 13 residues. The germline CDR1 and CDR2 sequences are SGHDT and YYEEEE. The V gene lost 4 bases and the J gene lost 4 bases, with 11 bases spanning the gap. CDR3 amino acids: CASSPGGPYGYTF. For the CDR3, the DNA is TGTGCCAGCAGCCCGGGGGGTCCCTATGGCTACACCTTC. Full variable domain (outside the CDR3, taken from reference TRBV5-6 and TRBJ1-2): DAGVTQSPTHLIKTRGQQVTLRCSPKSGHDTVSWYQQALGQGPQFIFQYYEEEERQRGNFPDRFSGHQFPNYSSELNVNALLLGDSALYLCASSPGGPYGYTFGSGTRLTVV.

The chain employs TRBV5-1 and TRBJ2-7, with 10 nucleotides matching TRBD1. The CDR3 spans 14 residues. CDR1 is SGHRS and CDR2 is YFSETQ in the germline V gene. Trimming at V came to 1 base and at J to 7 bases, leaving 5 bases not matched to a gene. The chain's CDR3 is CASSLRQGAREQYF. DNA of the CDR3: TGCGCCAGCAGCTTGAGACAGGGGGCAAGGGAGCAGTACTTC.

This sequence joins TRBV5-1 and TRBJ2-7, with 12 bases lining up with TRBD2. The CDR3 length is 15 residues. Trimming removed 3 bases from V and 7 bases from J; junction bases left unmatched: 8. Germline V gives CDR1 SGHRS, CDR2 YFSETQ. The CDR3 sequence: CASSSLAGGLGEQYF. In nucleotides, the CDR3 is TGCGCCAGCAGCTCCCTAGCGGGAGGGCTCGGGGAGCAGTACTTC.

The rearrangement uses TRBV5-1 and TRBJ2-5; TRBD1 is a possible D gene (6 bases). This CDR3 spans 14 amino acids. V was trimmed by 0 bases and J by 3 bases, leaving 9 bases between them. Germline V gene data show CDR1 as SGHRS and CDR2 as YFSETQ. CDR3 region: CASSLESGEETQYF. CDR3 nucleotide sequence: TGCGCCAGCAGCTTGGAATCAGGGGAAGAGACCCAGTACTTC.

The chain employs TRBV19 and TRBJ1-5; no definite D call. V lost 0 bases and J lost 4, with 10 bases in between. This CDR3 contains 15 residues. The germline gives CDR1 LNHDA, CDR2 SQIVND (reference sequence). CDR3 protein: CASSIDQAGNQPQHF. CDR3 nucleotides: TGTGCCAGTAGTATAGATCAGGCGGGGAATCAGCCCCAGCATTTT.

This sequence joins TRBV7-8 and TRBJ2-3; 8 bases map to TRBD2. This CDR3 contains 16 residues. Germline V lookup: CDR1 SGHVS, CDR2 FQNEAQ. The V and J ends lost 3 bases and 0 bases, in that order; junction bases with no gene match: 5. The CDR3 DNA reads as TGTGCCAGCAGCTTCCTACTAGCGGCTAGCACAGATACGCAGTATTTT. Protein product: CASSFLLAASTDTQYF. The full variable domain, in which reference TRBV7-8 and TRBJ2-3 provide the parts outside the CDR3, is GAGVSQSPRYKVAKRGQDVALRCDPISGHVSLFWYQQALGQGPEFLTYFQNEAQLDKSGLPSDRFFAERPEGSVSTLKIQRTQQEDSAVYLCASSFLLAASTDTQYFGPGTRLTVL.

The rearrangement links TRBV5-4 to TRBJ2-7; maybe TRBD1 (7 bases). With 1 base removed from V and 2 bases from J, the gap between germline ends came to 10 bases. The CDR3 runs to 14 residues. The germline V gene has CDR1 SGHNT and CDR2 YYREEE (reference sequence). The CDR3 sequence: CASSLRGTAYEQYF. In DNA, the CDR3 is TGTGCCAGCAGCTTGCGGGGGACAGCCTACGAGCAGTACTTC.

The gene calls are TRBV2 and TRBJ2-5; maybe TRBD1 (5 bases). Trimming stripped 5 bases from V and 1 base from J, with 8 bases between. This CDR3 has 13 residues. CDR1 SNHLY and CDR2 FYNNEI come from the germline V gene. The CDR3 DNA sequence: TGTGCCAGCAGTCAGGGATCCCAAGAGACCCAGTACTTC. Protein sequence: CASSQGSQETQYF.

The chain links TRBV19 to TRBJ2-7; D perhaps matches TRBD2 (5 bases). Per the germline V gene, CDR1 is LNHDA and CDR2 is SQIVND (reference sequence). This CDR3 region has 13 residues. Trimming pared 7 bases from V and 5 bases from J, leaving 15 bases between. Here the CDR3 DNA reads TGTGCCAGTATCCCGACCGGAGGTCACGAGCAGTACTTC. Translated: CASIPTGGHEQYF.

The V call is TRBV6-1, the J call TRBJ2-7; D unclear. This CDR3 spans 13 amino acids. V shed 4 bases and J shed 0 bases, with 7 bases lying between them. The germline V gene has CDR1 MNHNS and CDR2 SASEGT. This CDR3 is CASSAVNSYEQYF. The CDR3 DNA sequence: TGTGCCAGCAGTGCGGTGAACTCCTACGAGCAGTACTTC.

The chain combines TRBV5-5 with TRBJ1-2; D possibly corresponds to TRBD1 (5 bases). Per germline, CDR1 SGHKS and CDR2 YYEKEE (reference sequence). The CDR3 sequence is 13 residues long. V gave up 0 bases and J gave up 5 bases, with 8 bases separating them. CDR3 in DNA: TGTGCCAGCAGCTTGGGACAGCTTTATGGCTACACCTTC. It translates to CASSLGQLYGYTF.

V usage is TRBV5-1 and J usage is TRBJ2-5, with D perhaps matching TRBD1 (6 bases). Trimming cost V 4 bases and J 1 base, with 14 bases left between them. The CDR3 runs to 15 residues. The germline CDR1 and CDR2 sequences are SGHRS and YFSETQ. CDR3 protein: CASSTDSRSQETQYF. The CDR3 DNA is TGCGCCAGCAGCACGGACAGCCGATCCCAAGAGACCCAGTACTTC.

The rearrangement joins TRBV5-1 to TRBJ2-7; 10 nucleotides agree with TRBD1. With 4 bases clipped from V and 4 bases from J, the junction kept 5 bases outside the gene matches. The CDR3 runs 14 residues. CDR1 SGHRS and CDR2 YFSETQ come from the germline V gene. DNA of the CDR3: TGCGCCAGCAGCGCCCCGGGACAGGGGTACGAGCAGTACTTC. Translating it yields CASSAPGQGYEQYF.

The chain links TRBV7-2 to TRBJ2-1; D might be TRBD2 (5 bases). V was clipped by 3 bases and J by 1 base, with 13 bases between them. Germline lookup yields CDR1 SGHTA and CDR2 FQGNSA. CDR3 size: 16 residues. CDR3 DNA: TGTGCCAGCAGCTTGCCGGTGGTAGCGTCCTACAATGAGCAGTTCTTC. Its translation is CASSLPVVASYNEQFF.

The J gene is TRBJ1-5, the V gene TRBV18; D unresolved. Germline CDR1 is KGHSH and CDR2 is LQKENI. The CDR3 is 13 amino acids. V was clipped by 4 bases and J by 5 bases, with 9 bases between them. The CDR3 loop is CASSLETDQPQHF. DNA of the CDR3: TGTGCCAGCTCACTGGAGACGGATCAGCCCCAGCATTTT.

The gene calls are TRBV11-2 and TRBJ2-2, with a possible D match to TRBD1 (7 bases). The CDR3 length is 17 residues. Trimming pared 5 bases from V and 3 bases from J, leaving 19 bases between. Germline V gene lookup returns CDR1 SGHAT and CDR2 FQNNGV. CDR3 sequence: CASSLQGRKRDTGELFF. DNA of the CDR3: TGTGCCAGCAGCCTACAGGGGAGGAAACGGGACACCGGGGAGCTGTTTTTT.

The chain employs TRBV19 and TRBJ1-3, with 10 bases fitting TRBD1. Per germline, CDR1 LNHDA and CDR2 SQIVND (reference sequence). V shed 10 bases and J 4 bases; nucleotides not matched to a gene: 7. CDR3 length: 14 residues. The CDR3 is CATTGGMVGNTIYF. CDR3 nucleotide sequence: TGTGCCACGACAGGGGGCATGGTCGGAAACACCATATATTTT.

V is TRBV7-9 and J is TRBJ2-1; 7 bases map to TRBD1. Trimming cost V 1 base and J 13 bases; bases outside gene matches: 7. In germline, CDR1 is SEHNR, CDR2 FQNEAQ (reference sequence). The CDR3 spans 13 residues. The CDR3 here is CASSLDGDSLQFF. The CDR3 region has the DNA TGTGCCAGCAGCTTAGATGGGGACAGTCTACAGTTCTTC.